The clone carrying this T cell receptor beta chain was observed once. Its specificity is not known. This specimen comes from a study of vaccination and CD4 T cells after COVID-19. The treatment here: roughly 10-day PBMC culture with coronavirus spike peptide pools or control peptides (ViraFEST assay). Replacement of half the medium with fresh IL-2 medium took place on days 3 and 7. Germline loops: CDR1 MNHEY, CDR2 SVGEGT. V trimming: 4 bases; J trimming: 3 bases; junction bases outside the gene matches: 8. The CDR3 totals 15 residues. Sequencing of cultured CD4+ T cell DNA used the Oncomine TCR Beta short-read assay. Via MiXCR, TCRdb re-called the PCR reads, giving one row per CDR3 protein. The sample has fewer than 10,000 distinct CDR3 sequences, 45% to 60% seen once.

The TCR sequence derives from a human donor who had recovered from COVID-19. The gene calls are TRBV6-2 or TRBV6-3 and TRBJ2-7, with 8 bases lining up with TRBD1. Sequencing input: CD4+ T cells from blood, cultured in vitro. CDR3 in amino acids: CASSSPRTGNYEQYF. The CDR3 DNA sequence: TGTGCCAGCAGTTCCCCTCGGACAGGGAACTACGAGCAGTACTTC.